This T cell receptor beta chain stems from a study of glioma-infiltrating T cells. This CDR3 is 15 amino acids long. Germline V gives CDR1 LGHDT, CDR2 YNNKEL (reference sequence). V lost 0 bases and J lost 5, with 11 bases in between. TCR alpha and beta CDR3 regions were amplified from RNA using iRepertoire nested multiplex PCR. TCRdb ran MiXCR on the multiplex PCR reads and lists one entry per CDR3 protein. In the table there are around 390,000 distinct CDR3 sequences, 41% of which are singletons. The chain links TRBV3-1 to TRBJ2-1; D gene ambiguous. This sequence was found in a human donor with low-grade glioma or glioblastoma, undergoing nonglioma brain surgery, or in good health (not recorded which). Sequenced material: glioma tissue, nonneoplastic brain tissue, or PBMCs (not recorded which). CDR3 residues: CASSQDARPHNEQFF. As DNA, the CDR3 is TGTGCCAGCAGCCAAGACGCGAGGCCACACAATGAGCAGTTCTTC.